The 20 T cell receptor beta chains presented below share a single source sample, sequenced in a study of cytomegalovirus exposure and HLA in healthy donors. Researchers ran the PCR with 60 Vbeta and 13 Jbeta primers. Sequenced by immunoSEQ multiplex PCR; TCRdb stores in-frame clones only, minus some. The sample yields about 160,000 clones, 80% seen once. The sample was PBMCs. Receptor source: a man aged 30 to 45 in good health and CMV-seronegative.

J is TRBJ1-1 and V is TRBV5-6, with a possible D match to TRBD1 (6 bases). CDR1 is SGHDT and CDR2 is YYEEEE in the germline V gene. V lost 4 bases and J lost 0, with 10 bases in between. The CDR3 length is 14 residues. The CDR3 DNA is TGTGCCAGCAGCGTACAGGGAATGAACACTGAAGCTTTCTTT. Amino acid sequence: CASSVQGMNTEAFF.

This rearrangement joins TRBV27 to TRBJ2-1, with 8 nucleotides matching TRBD2. The CDR3 spans 15 residues. From germline, CDR1 is MNHEY and CDR2 SMNVEV (reference sequence). The V segment lost 6 bases and the J segment 8 bases; nucleotides outside the gene matches: 12. The CDR3 loop reads CASRLFPWRGDEQFF. CDR3 in DNA: TGTGCCAGCAGACTATTTCCCTGGCGGGGGGATGAGCAGTTCTTC.

The chain has TRBV11-2 and TRBJ2-3; D is possibly TRBD1 (6 bases). V lost 0 bases to trimming and J lost 9 bases, with 10 bases between them. Germline CDR1 SGHAT, CDR2 FQNNGV. The CDR3 length is 13 residues. The CDR3 protein is CASSLDRRGTQYF. CDR3 nucleotides: TGTGCCAGCAGCTTAGATCGCAGGGGAACGCAGTATTTT.

The chain uses TRBV27 and TRBJ2-3, with D tentatively TRBD2 (5 bases). The CDR3 consists of 14 residues. Germline V gives CDR1 MNHEY, CDR2 SMNVEV (reference sequence). V was clipped by 2 bases and J by 0 bases, with 6 bases between them. In DNA, the CDR3 is TGTGCCAGCAGTTTAGCGGGTAGCACAGATACGCAGTATTTT. It is translated as CASSLAGSTDTQYF.

The rearrangement joins TRBV27 to TRBJ1-5; no firm D call. This CDR3 comprises 14 residues. Trimming took off 3 bases at V and 6 bases at J, with 12 bases between the two ends. The V gene's germline CDR1 is MNHEY and CDR2 SMNVEV (reference sequence). The DNA of the CDR3 is TGTGCCAGCAGTTTTTCGGGGTACAGTCAGCCCCAGCATTTT. It encodes CASSFSGYSQPQHF.

The rearrangement joins TRBV5-6 to TRBJ2-5, with D tentatively TRBD2 (6 bases). The J call could be wrong; TRBJ2-7 is a better fit for the DNA end. Germline values: CDR1 SGHDT, CDR2 YYEEEE. This CDR3 comprises 14 residues. The chain's CDR3 is CASSSVGGNLEQYF. The CDR3 nucleotides are TGTGCCAGCAGCTCGGTCGGGGGTAATCTCGAGCAGTACTTC.

The rearrangement uses TRBV11-2 and TRBJ1-2, with 7 bases identical to TRBD1. The germline V gene encodes CDR1 SGHAT and CDR2 FQNNGV. V dropped 6 bases and J dropped 8; count of bases not matched to a gene: 12. This CDR3 is built from 14 residues. The CDR3 nucleotides read TGTGCCAGCAGAGACGCGGACAGGCCCAGAGGCTACACCTTC. Amino acid sequence: CASRDADRPRGYTF.

This chain connects TRBV2 to TRBJ2-7; possible D gene TRBD2, 5 bases. The CDR3 runs to 14 residues. Germline V gives CDR1 SNHLY, CDR2 FYNNEI. The ends were cut back, 7 bases at V and 4 bases at J, with 17 bases in the middle. The CDR3 sequence: CASTSVVEGYEQYF. The CDR3 DNA reads as TGTGCCAGCACCAGTGTTGTCGAGGGTTACGAGCAGTACTTC.

The chain carries TRBV30 and TRBJ2-3, with 7 bases identical to TRBD1. Germline CDR1 and CDR2: GTSNPN and SVGIG (reference sequence). The CDR3 is made up of 13 amino acids. V was clipped by 4 bases and J by 5 bases; unmatched bases: 6. The CDR3 protein is CAWNGQDGDTQYF. CDR3 bases: TGTGCCTGGAACGGACAGGATGGAGATACGCAGTATTTT.

This clone was seen only a few times. In this CDR3 the conserved last residue, phenylalanine or tryptophan, is missing, so a read error is likely. This chain links TRBV6-1 with TRBJ1-2; TRBD1 matches 8 bases. Trimming at V came to 5 bases and at J to 10 bases, leaving 9 bases not matched to a gene. This CDR3 contains 13 residues. The germline CDR1 and CDR2 sequences are MNHNS and SASEGT. CDR3 sequence reads: CASSSRTGLTYTL. CDR3 coding DNA: TGTGCCAGCAGTTCCCGGACAGGGCTAACCTACACCCTC.

The chain links TRBV28 to TRBJ1-5; the D is unclear. From germline, CDR1 is MDHEN and CDR2 SYDVKM. V gave up 3 bases and J gave up 6 bases, with 9 bases separating them. This CDR3 is 13 amino acids long. The CDR3 DNA follows: TGTGCCAGCAGTTTGAGGGTAGGTCAGCCCCAGCATTTT. Translation gives CASSLRVGQPQHF.

This clone occurred once. The chain couples TRBV11-2 to TRBJ2-7; D may be TRBD2 (6 bases). The CDR3 contains 16 residues. Germline V CDR1 and CDR2: SGHAT, FQNNGV. V was shortened by 1 base and J by 0 bases, with 13 bases between the two germline ends. The CDR3 DNA is TGTGCCAGCAGCTTAGGGCCGGGAGCAAACTCCTACGAGCAGTACTTC. This translates into CASSLGPGANSYEQYF.

This clone was seen a single time. The rearrangement links TRBV11-3 to TRBJ2-2; no reliable D call. The CDR3 totals 12 residues. CDR1 is SGHNT and CDR2 is YENEEA in the germline V gene. Between the trimmed V and J ends, which lost 4 bases and 6 bases, there was a span of 6 bases. The CDR3 DNA sequence: TGTGCCAGCAGCTCGGTCGCCGGGGAGCTGTTTTTT. Translating gives CASSSVAGELFF.

The chain employs TRBV27 and TRBJ2-3, with 7 bases aligning to TRBD1. Germline CDR1 is MNHEY and CDR2 is SMNVEV (reference sequence). J gave up 3 bases and V 5 bases, and 8 bases lay outside the gene matches. The CDR3 is made up of 15 amino acids. For the CDR3, the DNA is TGTGCCAGCAGTGCCTACAGGGGCGGGACAGATACGCAGTATTTT. Translation: CASSAYRGGTDTQYF.

V gene TRBV19 combines with J gene TRBJ2-5; TRBD1 aligns across 7 bases. Germline lookup yields CDR1 LNHDA and CDR2 SQIVND (reference sequence). This CDR3 spans 13 amino acids. Trimming removed 1 base from V and 7 bases from J; junction bases left unmatched: 3. The CDR3 sequence: CASSIGQGGTQYF. In DNA form, the CDR3 reads TGTGCCAGTAGTATAGGACAGGGCGGGACCCAGTACTTC.

The CDR3 DNA reads TGTGCCAGCAGCTTCTCCCCCCTGACAGCTTCCTCAAACCAGCCCCAGCATTTT. Encoded protein: CASSFSPLTASSNQPQHF. The chain joins TRBV7-8 to TRBJ1-5; possibly TRBD1 for D (5 bases). The CDR3 is 18 amino acids. Germline loops: CDR1 SGHVS, CDR2 FQNEAQ. Trimming took 3 bases from V and 7 from J, leaving 25 bases between them.

Here the CDR3 reads CASSRTGAEAFF. The CDR3 DNA follows: TGTGCCAGCAGTAGGACAGGAGCGGAAGCTTTCTTT. The chain links TRBV27 to TRBJ1-1, with TRBD1 matching 7 bases. From germline, CDR1 is MNHEY and CDR2 SMNVEV (reference sequence). The CDR3 consists of 12 residues. The junction had 5 bases not matched to a gene; V was cut back by 5 bases and J by 8 bases.

The rearrangement uses TRBV7-9 and TRBJ1-3; D is unresolved. Trimming shortened V by 3 bases and J by 4 bases, and 4 bases separated the two germline ends. Germline assignment: CDR1 SEHNR and CDR2 FQNEAQ (reference sequence). The CDR3 extends over 12 amino acids. DNA for the CDR3: TGTGCCAGCAGCTTTTCGGGAAACACCATATATTTT. It encodes CASSFSGNTIYF.

V is TRBV28 and J is TRBJ2-1, with TRBD2 as a possible D gene (6 bases). V lost 7 bases to trimming and J lost 4 bases, with 14 bases between them. CDR1 and CDR2 from the germline V gene are MDHEN and SYDVKM. The CDR3 consists of 14 residues. CDR3 sequence: CASTPSDVYNEQFF. The DNA of the CDR3 is TGTGCCAGCACCCCTAGCGACGTATACAATGAGCAGTTCTTC. The full variable domain, with the rest looked up from reference TRBV28 and TRBJ2-1, is DVKVTQSSRYLVKRTGEKVFLECVQDMDHENMFWYRQDPGLGLRLIYFSYDVKMKEKGDIPEGYSVSREKKERFSLILESASTNQTSMYLCASTPSDVYNEQFFGPGTRLTVL.

This clone showed up just once. The CDR3 loop reads CASSFQGGQPQHF. CDR3 in DNA: TGTGCCAGCAGCTTCCAGGGAGGGCAGCCCCAGCATTTT. This chain connects TRBV7-2 to TRBJ1-5, with D tentatively TRBD1 (5 bases). The V end was cut by 3 bases, the J end by 7 bases, with 10 bases between. Germline loops: CDR1 SGHTA, CDR2 FQGNSA. The CDR3 has 13 amino acids. The whole variable domain, filled in from reference TRBV7-2 and TRBJ1-5, reads GAGVSQSPSNKVTEKGKDVELRCDPISGHTALYWYRQSLGQGLEFLIYFQGNSAPDKSGLPSDRFSAERTGGSVSTLTIQRTQQEDSAVYLCASSFQGGQPQHFGDGTRLSIL.